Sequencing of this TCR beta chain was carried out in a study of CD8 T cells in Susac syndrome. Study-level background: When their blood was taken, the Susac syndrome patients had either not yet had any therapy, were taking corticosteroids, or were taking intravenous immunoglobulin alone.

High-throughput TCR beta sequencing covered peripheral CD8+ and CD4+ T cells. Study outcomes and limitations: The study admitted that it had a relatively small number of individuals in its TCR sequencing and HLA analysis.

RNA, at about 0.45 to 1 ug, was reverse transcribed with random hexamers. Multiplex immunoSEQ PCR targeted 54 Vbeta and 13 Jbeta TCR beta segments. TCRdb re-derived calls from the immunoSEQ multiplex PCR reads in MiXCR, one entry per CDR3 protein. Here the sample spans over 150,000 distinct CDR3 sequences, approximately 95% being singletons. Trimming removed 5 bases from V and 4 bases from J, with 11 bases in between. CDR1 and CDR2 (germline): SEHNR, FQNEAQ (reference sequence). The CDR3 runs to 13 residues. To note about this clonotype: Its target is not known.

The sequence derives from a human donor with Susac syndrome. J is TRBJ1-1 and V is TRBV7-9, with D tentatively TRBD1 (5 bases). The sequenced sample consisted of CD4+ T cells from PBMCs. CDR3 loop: CASSPGWSTEAFF. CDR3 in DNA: TGTGCCAGCAGCCCAGGGTGGAGCACTGAAGCTTTCTTT.